This T cell receptor beta chain appears in the sequencing data of a study of shared T cell receptors in the human thymus. The germline V and J ends were trimmed by 2 bases and 2 bases, with 10 bases remaining between them. The germline V gene encodes CDR1 SGHTA and CDR2 FQGTGA. The CDR3 loop spans 14 amino acids. Repertoires were generated with immunoSEQ multiplex PCR, while TCRdb's copy carries only in-frame clones and drops some. The sample records over 65,000 clones, roughly 96% being singletons. The clonotype originates from a human donor. Sequenced sample: thymocytes. The V gene is TRBV7-3, the J gene TRBJ2-7; weak D call: TRBD1 (5 bases). The CDR3 bases are TGTGCCAGCAGCTTATTGGACAAGACCTACGAGCAGTACTTC. Its translation is CASSLLDKTYEQYF.